This TCR beta chain was recorded in a study of metastatic and nonmetastatic thyroid tumors. Study context: For malignant and benign thyroid patients, tumor or nodule tissue and blood were the sources whose repertoires were compared. Findings and limits, study-wide: Compared with benign nodules, malignant thyroid tumors were reported to have significantly higher TCR beta diversity in both blood and tumor.

Authors' data handling: Building a distant-metastasis classifier for papillary thyroid cancer drew on CDR3 differences across clinicopathological groups. TCRdb redid the clone calls on the PCR reads using MiXCR. The V and J calls, along with clone size, are taken from TCRdb and not from the paper's own processing. The sample consists of 35,000 to 40,000 clones, about 24% of them appearing once. The germline gives CDR1 MDHEN, CDR2 SYDVKM. The CDR3 length is 14 residues. This clone turned up a few times. Its antigen remains unidentified. One junction end does not reproduce the germline sequence, and a read error may be involved. Treatment of any kind had been given to no patient before thyroid surgery.

The sequencing input was blood. The receptor comes from a female donor with papillary thyroid cancer or a benign thyroid nodule (not recorded which). Some clones in this sample may be carry-over from other donors' samples. The chain couples TRBV28 to TRBJ1-2; D unclear. This CDR3 reads CASSYLKRSEGYTF. CDR3 sequence (DNA): TGTGCCAGCAGTTATCTCAAACGAAGTGAGGGCTACACCTTT.